This T cell receptor beta chain was captured by sequencing in a study of T cells in Graves' hyperthyroidism and ophthalmopathy. The V gene end was trimmed by 5 bases and the J gene end by 1 base; junction bases not matched to a gene: 6. Germline CDR1 reads SGHRS; CDR2 reads YFSETQ. This CDR3 is built from 14 residues. TCR beta CDR3 regions were amplified from RNA transcripts. HTBI primers were the set used in a first-round RT-PCR of the TCR CDR3. TCRdb reprocessed the multiplex PCR reads with MiXCR, giving one entry per CDR3 protein. There are 45,000 to 55,000 distinct CDR3 sequences in the sample; 45% to 65% occur only once, and 34% lies in the top ten. This clonotype has ten or more counts.

V usage is TRBV5-1 and J usage is TRBJ2-7, with TRBD2 identical over 7 bases. The material sequenced was peripheral blood or thyroid tissue (not recorded which). The TCR originated in a man aged 18 to 29 with Graves' hyperthyroidism. The CDR3 coding sequence is TGCGCCAGCAGGCCCAGCGGGATGTCCTACGAGCAGTACTTC. It yields the protein CASRPSGMSYEQYF.